The 2 T cell receptor beta chains below were found in one sample sequenced in a study of T cell repertoires in cytomegalovirus infection. TCRdb redid the calling of the reads with MiXCR, one entry per CDR3 protein. Of fewer than 350,000 distinct CDR3 sequences listed, roughly 16% are singletons. Input material: PBMCs. These receptors were taken from a human donor in good health (CMV status not recorded). Some clones in this sample may be carry-over from other donors' samples.

The chain recombines TRBV7-8 with TRBJ2-3; D is uncertain. The CDR3 runs 16 residues. Trimming removed 5 bases at V and 4 bases at J, with 19 bases between. Germline loops: CDR1 SGHVS, CDR2 FQNEAQ. The CDR3 DNA reads as TGTGCCAGCAGCCCAAACAGACCCGGTCTGGCAGATACGCAGTATTTT. Amino acids: CASSPNRPGLADTQYF.

This chain connects TRBV4-3 to TRBJ2-5, with 7 bases aligning to TRBD2. Germline CDR1 and CDR2: LGHNA and YSLEER. V was clipped by 0 bases and J by 2 bases; unmatched bases: 6. The CDR3 is 16 amino acids. The CDR3 DNA reads TGCGCCAGCAGCCAAGATTTCCGGGGACTACAAGAGACCCAGTACTTC. Its protein product is CASSQDFRGLQETQYF.